The sequence of this T cell receptor (beta chain) was determined in a study of cytomegalovirus exposure and HLA in healthy donors. As for this clone: Its target is not known.

Findings and limits, study-wide: The authors listed approximately 150 TCR beta chains as cytomegalovirus-associated. Most TCR sequences were seen very rarely across donors, but some public TCRs occurred in many. Subsequent analysis found a tendency for first-cohort TCR clusters to co-occur within the 100 to 150 validation repertoires.

The method was immunoSEQ multiplex PCR; TCRdb's version includes in-frame clones alone and lacks a portion of them. This table has fewer than 120,000 clones, approximately 90% appearing once. The sequencing input was PBMCs. This sequence was found in a woman aged 25 to 39 in good health and CMV-seropositive.

This CDR3 is CASSLARDRGHHNEQFF. CDR3 DNA: TGTGCCAGCAGCTTGGCGCGCGACAGGGGGCACCACAATGAGCAGTTCTTC. This rearrangement joins TRBV5-4 to TRBJ2-1, with 10 positions matching TRBD1. CDR3 length: 17 amino acids. Trimming at V came to 0 bases and at J to 5 bases, leaving 8 bases not matched to a gene. Germline CDR1 is SGHNT and CDR2 is YYREEE (reference sequence).